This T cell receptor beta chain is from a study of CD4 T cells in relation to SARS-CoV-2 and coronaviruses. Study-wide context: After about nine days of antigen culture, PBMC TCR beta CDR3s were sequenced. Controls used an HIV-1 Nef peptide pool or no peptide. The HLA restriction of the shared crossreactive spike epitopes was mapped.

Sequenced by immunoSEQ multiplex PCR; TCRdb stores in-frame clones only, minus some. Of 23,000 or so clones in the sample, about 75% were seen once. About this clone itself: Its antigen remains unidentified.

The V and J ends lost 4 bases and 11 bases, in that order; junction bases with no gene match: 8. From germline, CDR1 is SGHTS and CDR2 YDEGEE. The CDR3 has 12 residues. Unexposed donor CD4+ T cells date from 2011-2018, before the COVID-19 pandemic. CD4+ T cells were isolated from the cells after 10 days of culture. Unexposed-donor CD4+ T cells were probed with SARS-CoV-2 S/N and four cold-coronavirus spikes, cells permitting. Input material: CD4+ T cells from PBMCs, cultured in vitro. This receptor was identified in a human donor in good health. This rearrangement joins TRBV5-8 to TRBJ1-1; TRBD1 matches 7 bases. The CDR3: CASSLWDRSAFF. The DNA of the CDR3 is TGTGCCAGCAGCCTGTGGGACAGATCGGCTTTCTTT.